This TCR beta chain emerged from a study of high-grade serous ovarian cancer treatment subgroups. Study context: Each sample yielded on average roughly 7,400 unique TCR beta rearrangements from over 12,000 reads.

The CDR3 consists of 12 residues. Germline CDR1 is GTSNPN and CDR2 is SVGIG (reference sequence). Losses at the gene ends were 1 base for V and 11 bases for J; bases not matched to a gene: 5. Method: immunoSEQ multiplex PCR; TCRdb's copy keeps in-frame clones and lacks some. Of 2,100 or so clones in the sample, under 85% were seen once. Tumor tissue was taken before any definitive surgery or chemotherapy was given. The source material was tumor tissue. This TCR was sampled from a human donor with high-grade serous ovarian cancer. The chain is built from TRBV30 and TRBJ2-3; TRBD2 agrees at 8 bases. The CDR3 protein is CAWSGSGIQQYF. The CDR3 DNA reads as TGTGCCTGGAGTGGTAGCGGGATTCAGCAGTATTTT.